This TCR beta chain was captured by sequencing in a study of spatial heterogeneity in lung cancer. Study-wide results and caveats: Ubiquitous and regional expanded TCR counts mirrored ubiquitous and regional nonsynonymous mutation counts, respectively. Counts that tracked tumor mutation counts were those of expanded intratumoral alpha and beta TCRs.

TCR cDNA molecules each had a unique molecular identifier. MiXCR, applied by TCRdb to the 5' RACE reads, yields one record per CDR3 protein. The data hold 20,000 to 25,000 distinct CDR3 sequences, with about 6.8% observed a single time. V gave up 5 bases and J gave up 4 bases, with 12 bases separating them. This CDR3 has 14 residues. The time point was: sample taken at primary tumor resection. Untreated early-stage non-small cell lung cancer patients, 65 to 90 in total, were the donors. Unsorted whole RNA from tumor, nontumor lung or frozen PBMC underwent sequencing. This clonotype was detected many times. Its specificity is not known.

The chain employs TRBV12-3 or TRBV12-4 and TRBJ2-4, with D possibly TRBD2 on 6 matching bases. Sequenced material: lung tumor tissue, taken at surgery. This TCR came from a male donor with early-stage non-small cell lung cancer. CDR3 loop: CASSRGTGKNIQYF. The CDR3 nucleotides read TGTGCCAGCAGTCGGGGGACGGGAAAAAACATTCAGTACTTC.